This TCR beta chain was found in a study of T cells in Graves' hyperthyroidism and ophthalmopathy. About the research overall: Sampling of peripheral blood happened at initial diagnosis, prior to any treatment.

Stable disease denoted Graves' hyperthyroidism without ophthalmopathy progression within 18 months. Uncontrolled infections, other autoimmune diseases, pregnancy or lactation led to exclusion of patients. The investigators amplified TCR beta CDR3 regions from RNA transcripts. A first-round RT-PCR of the TCR CDR3 used the HTBI primer set. One entry per CDR3 protein, called by TCRdb with MiXCR from the multiplex PCR reads. Among roughly 710,000 distinct CDR3 sequences listed, 35% were seen once. Regarding the study as a whole: Most expanded thyroid clonotypes above 0.001 also appeared in blood.

This clonotype was counted a few times. What it binds is unknown. In this CDR3 the conserved last residue, phenylalanine or tryptophan, is missing, so a read error is likely. CDR3 size: 15 residues. Trimming took 0 bases from V and 0 from J, leaving 12 bases between them. CDR1 is DFQATT, CDR2 SNEGSKA, per germline (reference sequence). The TCR comes from a woman in her forties with Graves' hyperthyroidism. The sequenced sample consisted of blood. The V and J genes are TRBV20-1 and TRBJ2-7; D is possibly TRBD1 (6 bases). The CDR3 loop reads CSAREGRTASYEQYL. The DNA of the CDR3 is TGCAGTGCTAGAGAGGGCAGGACAGCCTCCTACGAGCAGTACCTC.